This T cell receptor beta chain derives from a study of control samples from healthy donors and cancer patients. Profiling relied on immunoSEQ multiplex PCR, and the TCRdb table lists in-frame clones only, not all of them. The repertoire has 150,000 to 200,000 clones, approximately 90% of them found once; the top ten carry around 12%. CDR3 length: 15 amino acids. Germline-derived CDR1 and CDR2 are KGHSH and LQKENI. Trimming at V came to 6 bases and at J to 8 bases, leaving 14 bases not matched to a gene. The sample holds one count of this clone. The rearrangement links TRBV18 to TRBJ1-2; 8 nucleotides match TRBD1. Sequenced sample: blood. This TCR was sampled from a man aged 25-45 years in good health. The CDR3 bases are TGTGCCAGCTCCACGATCCAAACGTCAGGGGGCGGCTACACCTTC. It is translated as CASSTIQTSGGGYTF.